This is a list of T cell receptor beta chains from one sample in a study of response to subunit inactivated influenza vaccine. In TCRdb, the RT-PCR reads were re-called with MiXCR into one record per CDR3 protein. The repertoire includes under 850,000 distinct CDR3 sequences, 15% to 20% of them detected once, and roughly 11% sits in the top ten. The sample in question was PBMCs from blood, obtained around 5 days after vaccination. These receptors came from a middle-aged man who received an inactivated influenza vaccine. Both conserved end residues are part of each CDR3. The order of the fields is clone size, J gene, D gene, V gene, CDR3 DNA, CDR3 protein. The D gene is left open where the match is weak. For some rows the clone size is stated as once, few or many, or as a class when expanded; others skip it.

clone_size: few
j_call: TRBJ2-7
d_call: -
v_call: TRBV5-5
cdr3_nt: TGTGCCAGCAGCCTGGGGGGCGGCATACCCTACGAGCAGTACTTC
cdr3_aa: CASSLGGGIPYEQYF

clone_size: -
j_call: TRBJ1-6
d_call: -
v_call: TRBV4-3
cdr3_nt: TGCGCCAGCAGCCAAGATCGCCAGGATAATTCACCCCTCCACTTT
cdr3_aa: CASSQDRQDNSPLHF

clone_size: few
j_call: TRBJ2-7
d_call: TRBD2
v_call: TRBV20-1
cdr3_nt: TGCAGTGCTCCCAAAGCGGGAGTGGTCTACGAGCAGTACTTC
cdr3_aa: CSAPKAGVVYEQYF

clone_size: -
j_call: TRBJ2-1
d_call: TRBD2
v_call: TRBV20-1
cdr3_nt: TGCAGTGCTAGGCTTCCGGGACTAGCATACAATGAGCAGTTCTTC
cdr3_aa: CSARLPGLAYNEQFF

clone_size: -
j_call: TRBJ2-1
d_call: -
v_call: TRBV21-1
cdr3_nt: TGTGCCAGCTGCGAGCAGGGCAATGAGCAGTTCTTC
cdr3_aa: CASCEQGNEQFF

clone_size: -
j_call: TRBJ1-3
d_call: TRBD1
v_call: TRBV10-3
cdr3_nt: TGTGCCATCACGACAGGGACATGGAGAAGTGGAAACACCAAATATTTT
cdr3_aa: CAITTGTWRSGNTKYF

clone_size: few
j_call: TRBJ2-3
d_call: -
v_call: TRBV12-3/TRBV12-4
cdr3_nt: TGTGCCAGCAGTTTCGCAAGTTTGGCGGCTAGCACAGATACGCAGTATTTT
cdr3_aa: CASSFASLAASTDTQYF

clone_size: few
j_call: TRBJ2-1
d_call: TRBD1
v_call: TRBV10-3
cdr3_nt: TGTGCCATCAGTGCGCCGGGACAGGGGGCCTTAAATGAGCAGTTCTTC
cdr3_aa: CAISAPGQGALNEQFF

clone_size: -
j_call: TRBJ2-3
d_call: -
v_call: TRBV15
cdr3_nt: TGTGCCACCAGCAGAGAAGGTAGCACAGATACGCAGTATTTT
cdr3_aa: CATSREGSTDTQYF

clone_size: -
j_call: TRBJ1-1
d_call: -
v_call: TRBV9
cdr3_nt: TGTGCCAGCAGCGTAGGGCCCGTGACCGAAGCTTTCTTT
cdr3_aa: CASSVGPVTEAFF

clone_size: few
j_call: TRBJ2-2
d_call: TRBD2
v_call: TRBV12-3/TRBV12-4
cdr3_nt: TGTGCCAGCAGTCCAAGACTAGCGGGAGGATCGAACACCGGGGAGCTGTTTTTT
cdr3_aa: CASSPRLAGGSNTGELFF

clone_size: -
j_call: TRBJ2-3
d_call: -
v_call: TRBV9
cdr3_nt: TGTGCCAGCAGCGTAGGGCTAGCGCTCACTAGCACAGATACGCAGTATTTT
cdr3_aa: CASSVGLALTSTDTQYF

clone_size: once
j_call: TRBJ2-7
d_call: -
v_call: TRBV7-6
cdr3_nt: TGTGCCAGCAGCTTAGGGGCAGTGCCCTCCTACGAGCAGTACTTC
cdr3_aa: CASSLGAVPSYEQYF

clone_size: -
j_call: TRBJ2-6
d_call: TRBD1
v_call: TRBV7-6
cdr3_nt: TGTGCCAGCAGCTGGGACAGGGGACGTTCTGGGGCCAACGTCCTGACTTTC
cdr3_aa: CASSWDRGRSGANVLTF

clone_size: many
j_call: TRBJ1-4
d_call: -
v_call: TRBV6-5
cdr3_nt: TGTGCCAGCAGTTACTACCAAGGGGAAAAACTGTTTTTT
cdr3_aa: CASSYYQGEKLFF

clone_size: few
j_call: TRBJ2-1
d_call: -
v_call: TRBV7-2
cdr3_nt: TGTGCCAGCAGCCAATCGAGGACTCGTAGCTCCTACAATGAGCAGTTCTTC
cdr3_aa: CASSQSRTRSSYNEQFF

clone_size: few
j_call: TRBJ2-2
d_call: -
v_call: TRBV5-6
cdr3_nt: TGTGCCAGCAGCCGTTTTCCGCCGGCGGTCCGGGAGCTGTTTTTT
cdr3_aa: CASSRFPPAVRELFF

clone_size: -
j_call: TRBJ2-1
d_call: -
v_call: TRBV7-2
cdr3_nt: TGTGCCAGCAGCTTTGGGAATCAGTACAATGAGCAGTTCTTC
cdr3_aa: CASSFGNQYNEQFF

clone_size: few
j_call: TRBJ2-5
d_call: -
v_call: TRBV15
cdr3_nt: TGTGCCACCAGCAGAGATCTTCAGCCACAAGAGACCCAGTACTTC
cdr3_aa: CATSRDLQPQETQYF

clone_size: -
j_call: TRBJ2-3
d_call: TRBD2
v_call: TRBV12-5
cdr3_nt: TGTGCTAGTGGTTCTGGGCTAGCGGGTCCGCCAGATACGCAGTATTTT
cdr3_aa: CASGSGLAGPPDTQYF

clone_size: -
j_call: TRBJ2-3
d_call: -
v_call: TRBV4-2
cdr3_nt: TGTGCCAGCAGCCTTAACACTAGGGGGAGCACAGATACGCAGTATTTT
cdr3_aa: CASSLNTRGSTDTQYF

clone_size: few
j_call: TRBJ2-1
d_call: -
v_call: TRBV2
cdr3_nt: TGTGCCAGCAGCGACCTGCTAGCGAAGTACAATGAGCAGTTCTTC
cdr3_aa: CASSDLLAKYNEQFF

clone_size: few
j_call: TRBJ2-7
d_call: TRBD1
v_call: TRBV5-1
cdr3_nt: TGCGCCAGCAGCGATTCCGGGACAGGGGGGACTAAGCAGTACTTC
cdr3_aa: CASSDSGTGGTKQYF

clone_size: -
j_call: TRBJ2-7
d_call: -
v_call: TRBV4-2
cdr3_nt: TGTGCCAGCAGCCAAGGTAGAGGGACGGGGTACGACTACGAGCAGTACTTC
cdr3_aa: CASSQGRGTGYDYEQYF

clone_size: many
j_call: TRBJ1-6
d_call: TRBD1
v_call: TRBV4-3
cdr3_nt: TGCGCCAGCAGCCAAGAGCCGGTGGGAGGGGGCAATTCACCCCTCCACTTT
cdr3_aa: CASSQEPVGGGNSPLHF

clone_size: few
j_call: TRBJ1-3
d_call: TRBD1
v_call: TRBV10-3
cdr3_nt: TGTGCCATCAGCCTTCCGAGGGGGCAGGCTGGAAACACCATATATTTT
cdr3_aa: CAISLPRGQAGNTIYF

clone_size: few
j_call: TRBJ1-3
d_call: -
v_call: TRBV9
cdr3_nt: TGTGCCAGCAGCGTCCAGGACGGCTCTGGAAACACCATATATTTT
cdr3_aa: CASSVQDGSGNTIYF

clone_size: few
j_call: TRBJ2-2
d_call: -
v_call: TRBV5-1
cdr3_nt: TGCGCCAGCAGCATTGGACCGACAGTTACGAACACCGGGGAGCTGTTTTTT
cdr3_aa: CASSIGPTVTNTGELFF

clone_size: few
j_call: TRBJ1-4
d_call: -
v_call: TRBV20-1
cdr3_nt: TGCAGTGCTCGGAGCGGGGAGAATGAAAAACTGTTTTTT
cdr3_aa: CSARSGENEKLFF

clone_size: few
j_call: TRBJ2-1
d_call: TRBD2
v_call: TRBV4-2
cdr3_nt: TGTGCCAGCAGCCCCTACTCCCTAGCGGGAGGGGGTGAGGGGTTCTTC
cdr3_aa: CASSPYSLAGGGEGFF

clone_size: few
j_call: TRBJ2-3
d_call: TRBD1
v_call: TRBV27
cdr3_nt: TGTGCCAGCATAGGGGGCAGTGGGCAGTATTTT
cdr3_aa: CASIGGSGQYF

clone_size: few
j_call: TRBJ2-3
d_call: -
v_call: TRBV20-1
cdr3_nt: TGCAGTGCTAGGGGTTTAGGCACAGATACGCAGTATTTT
cdr3_aa: CSARGLGTDTQYF

clone_size: many
j_call: TRBJ2-7
d_call: -
v_call: TRBV3-1
cdr3_nt: TGTGCCAGCAGCCAAGGTCATCCAGGGAACACCGAGCAGTACTTC
cdr3_aa: CASSQGHPGNTEQYF

clone_size: few
j_call: TRBJ2-1
d_call: -
v_call: TRBV7-8
cdr3_nt: TGTGCCAGCAGCTTTTATTCCTACAATGAGCAGTTCTTC
cdr3_aa: CASSFYSYNEQFF

clone_size: -
j_call: TRBJ1-2
d_call: -
v_call: TRBV7-2
cdr3_nt: TGTGCCAGCAGCTTACCGACCGGCTATGGCTACACCTTC
cdr3_aa: CASSLPTGYGYTF

clone_size: -
j_call: TRBJ2-7
d_call: TRBD2
v_call: TRBV3-1
cdr3_nt: TGTGCCAGCAGCCAGATCTGGGGTTCGGGGGGGCAGTACTTC
cdr3_aa: CASSQIWGSGGQYF